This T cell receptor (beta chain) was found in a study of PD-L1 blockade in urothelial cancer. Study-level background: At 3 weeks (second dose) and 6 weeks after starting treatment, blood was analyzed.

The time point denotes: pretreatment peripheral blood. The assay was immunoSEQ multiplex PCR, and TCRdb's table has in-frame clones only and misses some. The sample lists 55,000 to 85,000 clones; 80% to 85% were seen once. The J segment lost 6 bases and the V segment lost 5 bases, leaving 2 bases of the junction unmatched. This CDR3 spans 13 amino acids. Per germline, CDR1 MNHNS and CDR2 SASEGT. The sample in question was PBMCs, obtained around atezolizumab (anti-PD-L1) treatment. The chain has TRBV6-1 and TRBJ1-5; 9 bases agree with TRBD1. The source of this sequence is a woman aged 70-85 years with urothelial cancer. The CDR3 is CASSTGGGQPQHF. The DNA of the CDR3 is TGTGCCAGCAGTACAGGGGGCGGTCAGCCCCAGCATTTT.